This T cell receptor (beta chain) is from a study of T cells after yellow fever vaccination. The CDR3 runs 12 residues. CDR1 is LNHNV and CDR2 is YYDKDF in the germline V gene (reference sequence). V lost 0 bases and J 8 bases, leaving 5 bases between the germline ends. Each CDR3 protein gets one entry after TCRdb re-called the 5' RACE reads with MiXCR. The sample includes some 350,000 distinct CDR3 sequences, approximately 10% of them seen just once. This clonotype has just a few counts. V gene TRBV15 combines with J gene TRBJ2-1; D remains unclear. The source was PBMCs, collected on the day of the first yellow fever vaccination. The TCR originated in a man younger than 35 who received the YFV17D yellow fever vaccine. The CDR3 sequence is CATSRDSDEQFF. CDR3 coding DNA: TGTGCCACCAGCAGAGATTCGGATGAGCAGTTCTTC.